The 26 T cell receptor beta chains below come from one sample, sequenced in a study of cytomegalovirus exposure and HLA in healthy donors. This PCR relied on a set of 60 Vbeta primers and 13 Jbeta primers. Generated by immunoSEQ multiplex PCR, the TCRdb table keeps only in-frame clones and is missing some. The sample lists more than 95,000 clones, 9.5% to 13% occurring once. What was sequenced was PBMCs. Every receptor here comes from a man in his forties or fifties in good health and CMV-seropositive.

The chain has TRBV5-1 and TRBJ2-3; tentative D call: TRBD2 (6 bases). Germline values: CDR1 SGHRS, CDR2 YFSETQ. Between the trimmed V and J ends, which lost 0 bases and 2 bases, there was a span of 13 bases. This CDR3 has 16 amino acids. CDR3: CASSLELSGPTDTQYF. The CDR3 bases are TGCGCCAGCAGCTTGGAGCTTAGCGGCCCCACAGATACGCAGTATTTT.

The rearrangement links TRBV20-1 to TRBJ1-1; no clear D gene. CDR3 size: 11 residues. V was cut by 5 bases and J by 0 bases, with 4 bases left in between. Germline V gene data show CDR1 as DFQATT and CDR2 as SNEGSKA (reference sequence). The CDR3 sequence is CSAPMNTEAFF. CDR3 nucleotides: TGCAGTGCTCCCATGAACACTGAAGCTTTCTTT.

In nucleotides, the CDR3 is TGCGCCAGCAGCCAAGGACTAGCTAGCACAGATACGCAGTATTTT. It yields the protein CASSQGLASTDTQYF. The J gene is TRBJ2-3, the V gene TRBV4-3; 7 nucleotides align to TRBD2. Trimming removed 1 base from V and 0 bases from J; junction bases left unmatched: 1. The CDR3 totals 15 residues. In germline, CDR1 is LGHNA, CDR2 YSLEER.

The V call is TRBV7-2, the J call TRBJ2-1; D is unresolved. CDR1 is SGHTA and CDR2 is FQGNSA in the germline V gene. CDR3 length: 14 residues. V was shortened by 4 bases and J by 8 bases, with 15 bases between the two germline ends. DNA for the CDR3: TGTGCCAGCAGCTCCCCACTACGTAGGCATGAGCAGTTCTTC. Encoded protein: CASSSPLRRHEQFF. The full variable domain, in which reference TRBV7-2 and TRBJ2-1 provide the parts outside the CDR3, is GAGVSQSPSNKVTEKGKDVELRCDPISGHTALYWYRQSLGQGLEFLIYFQGNSAPDKSGLPSDRFSAERTGGSVSTLTIQRTQQEDSAVYLCASSSPLRRHEQFFGPGTRLTVL.

In this sample, this clone turned up a few times. This rearrangement joins TRBV7-3 to TRBJ2-7; 13 positions agree with TRBD2. Trimming removed 5 bases from V and 4 bases from J; junction bases left unmatched: 8. CDR1 is SGHTA and CDR2 is FQGTGA in the germline V gene. This CDR3 region has 16 residues. CDR3 loop: CASSQWTSGRVYEQYF. For the CDR3, the DNA is TGTGCCAGCAGCCAGTGGACTAGCGGGAGAGTATACGAGCAGTACTTC.

The chain links TRBV7-9 to TRBJ1-4; TRBD1 matches at 10 bases. This CDR3 contains 14 residues. V shed 5 bases, J shed 7 bases, and the junction held 4 bases outside the gene matches. Germline V lookup: CDR1 SEHNR, CDR2 FQNEAQ (reference sequence). This CDR3 is CASSRDRGFEKLFF. CDR3 DNA sequence: TGTGCCAGCAGCAGGGACAGGGGATTTGAAAAACTGTTTTTT.

This clone was seen more than once but under ten times. The chain recombines TRBV11-3 with TRBJ2-7; 9 bases are shared with TRBD1. The length of the CDR3 is 14 residues. V was clipped by 3 bases and J by 3 bases; unmatched bases: 3. The germline gives CDR1 SGHNT, CDR2 YENEEA. The CDR3 here is CASSLGQGFYEQYF. The CDR3 nucleotides read TGTGCCAGCAGCTTGGGACAGGGCTTCTACGAGCAGTACTTC.

This clone has a handful of counts. The V call is TRBV10-3, the J call TRBJ2-1; TRBD2 agrees at 9 bases. The CDR3 totals 14 residues. With V trimmed by 7 bases and J by 10 bases, 11 bases remained unmatched. Looked up from germline, CDR1 is ENHRY and CDR2 is SYGVKD. The CDR3 region is CAIKPTSGEGEQFF. CDR3 nucleotides: TGTGCCATCAAGCCGACTAGCGGTGAAGGGGAGCAGTTCTTC.

The sample holds a few counts of this clone. The chain links TRBV4-1 to TRBJ2-3; tentatively, D is TRBD2 (6 bases). This CDR3 contains 17 residues. The germline CDR1 and CDR2 sequences are MGHRA and YSYEKL. The V end lost 0 bases, the J end lost 2 bases, and 15 bases lay between the germline ends. This CDR3 reads CASSQDLSGGYTDTQYF. Here the CDR3 DNA reads TGCGCCAGCAGCCAAGACCTTAGCGGAGGGTACACAGATACGCAGTATTTT.

The genes are TRBV9 and TRBJ1-3; D perhaps matches TRBD1 (6 bases). Germline CDR1 and CDR2: SGDLS and YYNGEE. There are 12 residues in the CDR3. Deletions cut 3 bases from V and 8 bases from J, with 9 bases between. This chain's CDR3 is CASSEGVDTIYF. The CDR3 DNA reads TGTGCCAGCAGCGAGGGGGTCGACACCATATATTTT.

For this clone: The junction departs from germline at one end; a sequencing error may be responsible. V usage is TRBV29-1 and J usage is TRBJ2-7; perhaps TRBD2 as D (5 bases). The CDR3 loop spans 14 amino acids. Germline V gene sequence: CDR1 SQVTM, CDR2 ANQGSEA. CDR3 nucleotide sequence: TGCAGCGTTGCCGAGGACTTCCCCTTAAGGTCTAATTTGTTT. It yields the protein CSVAEDFPLRSNLF.

This clone was seen more than once but under ten times. V is TRBV27 and J is TRBJ2-3, with a weak D call TRBD2 (6 bases). The CDR3 is 14 residues long. V was trimmed by 3 bases and J by 1 base, leaving 8 bases between them. CDR1 is MNHEY, CDR2 SMNVEV, per germline (reference sequence). The CDR3 bases are TGTGCCAGCAGTTTTGGCGGGGGCACAGATACGCAGTATTTT. Protein sequence: CASSFGGGTDTQYF.

This clone was counted only a few times. CDR3 protein: CASSLVRVNQPQHF. The CDR3 DNA reads TGTGCCAGCAGCTTAGTCAGGGTAAATCAGCCCCAGCATTTT. The V gene is TRBV7-8, the J gene TRBJ1-5, with D perhaps matching TRBD1 (5 bases). Germline V lookup: CDR1 SGHVS, CDR2 FQNEAQ. V was trimmed by 1 base and J by 4 bases, leaving 8 bases between them. CDR3 length equals 14 residues.

This clone was recorded a few times. V and J are TRBV7-9 and TRBJ2-1; the match to TRBD1 covers 11 bases. The germline V gene encodes CDR1 SEHNR and CDR2 FQNEAQ (reference sequence). CDR3 size: 18 residues. V was pared by 5 bases and J by 6 bases, with 15 bases of the junction left unmatched. CDR3 loop: CASSLPAPRDRGSNEQFF. The CDR3 region has the DNA TGTGCCAGCAGCCTACCCGCCCCCCGGGACAGGGGGAGCAATGAGCAGTTCTTC.

This clone was found a few times. The chain recombines TRBV7-6 with TRBJ1-1; TRBD1 is a possible D gene (5 bases). This CDR3 comprises 15 residues. Looked up from germline, CDR1 is SGHVS and CDR2 is FNYEAQ. V was clipped by 5 bases and J by 4 bases, with 17 bases between them. CDR3 amino acids: CASSHTAGLGTEAFF. The CDR3 DNA is TGTGCCAGCAGCCACACCGCGGGGCTAGGCACTGAAGCTTTCTTT.

The V and J genes are TRBV5-4 and TRBJ2-3; TRBD2 aligns across 8 bases. J gave up 4 bases and V 4 bases, and 5 bases lay outside the gene matches. Germline CDR1 reads SGHNT; CDR2 reads YYREEE (reference sequence). The CDR3 runs to 14 residues. The CDR3 bases are TGTGCCAGCAGCGGACAAGCGGGAGCAGATACGCAGTATTTT. Translation: CASSGQAGADTQYF. The variable domain in full, completed from reference TRBV5-4 and TRBJ2-3, reads ETGVTQSPTHLIKTRGQQVTLRCSSQSGHNTVSWYQQALGQGPQFIFQYYREEENGRGNFPPRFSGLQFPNYSSELNVNALELDDSALYLCASSGQAGADTQYFGPGTRLTVL.

The V and J genes are TRBV9 and TRBJ2-7; 10 bases align to TRBD2. Trimming removed 4 bases from V and 5 bases from J; junction bases left unmatched: 12. The CDR3 has 16 residues. Germline lookup yields CDR1 SGDLS and CDR2 YYNGEE. CDR3 nucleotide sequence: TGTGCCAGCAGCCCGCAAGCGGGAGGGTTGTCCCACGAGCAGTACTTC. As protein: CASSPQAGGLSHEQYF.

This clone has just a few counts. This sequence joins TRBV25-1 and TRBJ2-1; D is possibly TRBD1 (7 bases). This CDR3 contains 11 residues. From germline, CDR1 is MGHDK and CDR2 SYGVNS. V was pared by 2 bases and J by 15 bases, with 11 bases between. CDR3 sequence: CASSEPGGMFF. CDR3 bases: TGTGCCAGCAGTGAACCAGGGGGGATGTTCTTC.

This clone has only a few counts. The chain combines TRBV9 with TRBJ2-3; possibly TRBD2 for D (5 bases). The CDR3 totals 15 residues. Germline CDR1 and CDR2: SGDLS and YYNGEE. Trimming shortened V by 4 bases and J by 0 bases, and 12 bases separated the two germline ends. CDR3 sequence: CASSKGGGSTDTQYF. In nucleotides, the CDR3 is TGTGCCAGCAGCAAGGGTGGCGGGAGCACAGATACGCAGTATTTT.

The chain joins TRBV5-6 to TRBJ2-2; 10 nucleotides align to TRBD1. The V segment lost 4 bases and the J segment 9 bases; nucleotides outside the gene matches: 15. Germline V gene data show CDR1 as SGHDT and CDR2 as YYEEEE. This CDR3 spans 17 amino acids. For the CDR3, the DNA is TGTGCCAGCAGCCTCCGGACAGGGGGTACGTGGGACCGGGAGCTGTTTTTT. It encodes CASSLRTGGTWDRELFF.

This clone showed up just a few times. The V call is TRBV4-1, the J call TRBJ1-5; 7 bases fit TRBD1. V was pared by 2 bases and J by 1 base, with 2 bases of the junction left unmatched. CDR1 MGHRA and CDR2 YSYEKL come from the germline V gene. The length of the CDR3 is 15 residues. The CDR3 nucleotides are TGCGCCAGCAGCCAAAGGACAGGCAGCAATCAGCCCCAGCATTTT. It specifies CASSQRTGSNQPQHF.

This clone was observed a few times. The chain combines TRBV9 with TRBJ2-6, with 8 positions matching TRBD1. Germline V gene data show CDR1 as SGDLS and CDR2 as YYNGEE. The CDR3 spans 18 residues. The J segment lost 0 bases and the V segment lost 3 bases, leaving 8 bases of the junction unmatched. CDR3: CASSGPGQATSGANVLTF. The CDR3, as DNA: TGTGCCAGCAGCGGTCCGGGACAGGCGACCTCTGGGGCCAACGTCCTGACTTTC.

V and J are TRBV9 and TRBJ2-7; possible D gene TRBD1, 6 bases. The germline gives CDR1 SGDLS, CDR2 YYNGEE. The CDR3 extends over 14 amino acids. Trimming pared 4 bases from V and 1 base from J, leaving 12 bases between. CDR3 nucleotides: TGTGCCAGCAGCACCGGGACACTTTCCTACGAGCAGTACTTC. Translated, it gives CASSTGTLSYEQYF.

Only one count was recorded for this clone. Additional DNA sequences in this sample encode the identical CDR3. This rearrangement joins TRBV4-2 to TRBJ2-3, with TRBD2 matching over 16 bases. The junction had 9 bases not matched to a gene; V was cut back by 3 bases and J by 3 bases. Germline-derived CDR1 and CDR2 are LGHNA and YNFKEQ. This CDR3 is built from 19 residues. The CDR3 region is CASSQTGTSGRASTDTQYF. The DNA of the CDR3 is TGTGCCAGCAGCCAGACCGGGACTAGCGGGAGGGCCTCGACAGATACGCAGTATTTT.

This clone was counted a few times. The gene calls are TRBV25-1 and TRBJ2-7; the D is unclear. The V gene's germline CDR1 is MGHDK and CDR2 SYGVNS. Deletions cut 0 bases from V and 2 bases from J, with 8 bases between. The CDR3 covers 14 residues. The CDR3 protein is CASSEYSSTYEQYF. DNA for the CDR3: TGTGCCAGCAGTGAATACTCGAGCACCTACGAGCAGTACTTC.

The chain combines TRBV10-3 with TRBJ2-7; D is perhaps TRBD1 (5 bases). Germline CDR1 ENHRY, CDR2 SYGVKD. CDR3 size: 11 residues. The V end lost 11 bases, the J end lost 2 bases, and 10 bases lay between the germline ends. In DNA, the CDR3 is TGTGCCGGGGCGGAGCCCTACGAGCAGTACTTC. Encoded protein: CAGAEPYEQYF.